Reported below is one T cell receptor (beta chain). This sample is drawn from a study of shared clonotypes between healthy human individuals. For the study at large: The study used three CD4 naive, three CD4 memory, two CD8 naive and one CD8 memory plate per donor.

CD8 memory was a combination that joined CD45RO+ cells with CCR7-negative CD45RA+ TemRA cells. TCRdb keeps only in-frame clones here, not all; method: immunoSEQ multiplex PCR. The repertoire holds about 110,000 clones, with around 68% as singletons. The ends were cut back, 7 bases at V and 3 bases at J, with 13 bases in the middle. CDR3 length: 14 residues. Germline V gives CDR1 SNHLY, CDR2 FYNNEI. This clonotype was sampled from a woman aged 30 to 39 in good health. The rearrangement joins TRBV2 to TRBJ2-1; D call uncertain. Sequenced material: memory CD8+ T cells sorted from blood. The subset here: CD45RO+ cells pooled with CCR7-negative TemRA cells. DNA of the CDR3: TGTGCCAGCACCTGGATGGGCGGCTACAATGAGCAGTTCTTC. This translates into CASTWMGGYNEQFF.